This T cell receptor beta chain was sequenced for a study of blood T cells in healthy people across ages. Germline lookup yields CDR1 MNHEY and CDR2 SMNVEV (reference sequence). The CDR3 length is 15 residues. V lost 7 bases and J 7 bases, leaving 20 bases between the germline ends. A few counts support this clonotype. With a J-beta primer mix and a sample-barcoded 5' primer, a second PCR ran about 7 to 11 cycles. TCRdb passed the 5' RACE reads through MiXCR, listing each CDR3 protein once. The sample yields approximately 880,000 distinct CDR3 sequences, approximately 49% seen once. Sequenced material: blood. J is TRBJ2-1 and V is TRBV27, with D tentatively TRBD1 (7 bases). This receptor was obtained from a man between 25 and 39 years old in good health. The CDR3 loop reads CASTMWGRGANEQFF. DNA for the CDR3: TGTGCCAGCACAATGTGGGGCAGGGGGGCTAATGAGCAGTTCTTC.